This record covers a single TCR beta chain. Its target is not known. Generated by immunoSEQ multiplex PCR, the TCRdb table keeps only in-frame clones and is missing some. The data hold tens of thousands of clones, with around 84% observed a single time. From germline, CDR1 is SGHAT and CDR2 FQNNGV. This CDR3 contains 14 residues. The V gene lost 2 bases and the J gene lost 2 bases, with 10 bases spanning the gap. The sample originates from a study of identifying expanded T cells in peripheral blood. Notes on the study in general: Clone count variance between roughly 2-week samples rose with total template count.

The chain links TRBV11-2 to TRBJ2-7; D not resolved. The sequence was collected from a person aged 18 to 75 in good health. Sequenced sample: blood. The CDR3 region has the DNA TGTGCCAGCAGCTTAATCTCGGCCCCCTACGAGCAGTACTTC. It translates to CASSLISAPYEQYF.